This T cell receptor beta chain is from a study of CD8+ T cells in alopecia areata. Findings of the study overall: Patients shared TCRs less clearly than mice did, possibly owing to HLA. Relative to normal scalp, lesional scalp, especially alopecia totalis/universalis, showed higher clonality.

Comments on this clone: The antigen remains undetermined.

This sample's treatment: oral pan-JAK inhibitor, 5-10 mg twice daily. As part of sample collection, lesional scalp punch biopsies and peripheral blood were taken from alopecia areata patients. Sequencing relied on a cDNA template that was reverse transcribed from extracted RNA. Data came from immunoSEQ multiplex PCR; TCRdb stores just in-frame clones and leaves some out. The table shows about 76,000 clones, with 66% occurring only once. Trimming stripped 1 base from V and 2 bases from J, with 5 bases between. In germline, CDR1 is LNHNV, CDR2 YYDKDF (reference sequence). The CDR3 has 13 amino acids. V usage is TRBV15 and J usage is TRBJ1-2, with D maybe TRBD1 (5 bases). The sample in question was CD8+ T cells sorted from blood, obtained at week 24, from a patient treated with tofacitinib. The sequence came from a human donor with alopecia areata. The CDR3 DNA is TGTGCCACCAGCAGAGGGGGGAACTATGGCTACACCTTC. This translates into CATSRGGNYGYTF.